The 15 T cell receptor beta chains below were found in one sample sequenced in a study of control samples from healthy donors and cancer patients. Data came from immunoSEQ multiplex PCR; TCRdb stores just in-frame clones and leaves some out. The repertoire holds fewer than 70,000 clones, approximately 90% seen once, with over 13% in the top ten. The sequencing sample was made of PBMCs. The receptors shown here come from a man aged 55 to 70 with head and neck cancer.

The chain links TRBV2 to TRBJ1-4, with D perhaps matching TRBD1 (6 bases). CDR3 length equals 14 residues. Germline values: CDR1 SNHLY, CDR2 FYNNEI. Between the trimmed V and J ends, which lost 4 bases and 3 bases, there was a span of 9 bases. The CDR3 nucleotides read TGTGCCAGCAGTGGGGGGCAGCCTAATGAAAAACTGTTTTTT. This encodes CASSGGQPNEKLFF.

This clone was picked up a small number of times. The chain recombines TRBV18 with TRBJ2-2; D gene uncertain. There are 14 residues in the CDR3. CDR1 and CDR2 from the germline V gene are KGHSH and LQKENI. V shed 8 bases and J shed 1 base, with 11 bases lying between them. For the CDR3, the DNA is TGTGCCAGCAACTTCAACAAGAACACCGGGGAGCTGTTTTTT. Amino acids: CASNFNKNTGELFF.

The rearrangement joins TRBV6-5 to TRBJ1-3; D not certain. The V gene's germline CDR1 is MNHEY and CDR2 SVGAGI. CDR3 length equals 15 residues. The germline V and J ends were trimmed by 4 bases and 0 bases, with 10 bases remaining between them. CDR3 loop: CASSSTSNSGNTIYF. DNA for the CDR3: TGTGCCAGCAGTTCTACGTCGAACTCTGGAAACACCATATATTTT.

This chain links TRBV5-8 with TRBJ1-6, with D uncertain. CDR3 length: 14 residues. The germline V and J ends were trimmed by 7 bases and 0 bases, with 8 bases remaining between them. Germline assignment: CDR1 SGHTS and CDR2 YDEGEE. The CDR3 DNA is TGTGCCAGCCGGACTGGCTCCTATAATTCACCCCTCCACTTT. Amino acids: CASRTGSYNSPLHF.

The J gene is TRBJ1-2, the V gene TRBV5-6; D is undetermined. The CDR3 sequence is 14 residues long. The germline V gene has CDR1 SGHDT and CDR2 YYEEEE. With 0 bases removed from V and 2 bases from J, the gap between germline ends came to 8 bases. CDR3 nucleotide sequence: TGTGCCAGCAGCTTGGAACCGGGGAACTATGGCTACACCTTC. Its translation: CASSLEPGNYGYTF.

This clone appeared once. The chain has TRBV6-2 or TRBV6-3 and TRBJ2-7; 8 nucleotides line up with TRBD1. Germline V gene lookup returns CDR1 MNHEY and CDR2 SVGEGT. V lost 2 bases and J lost 1; bases outside the gene matches: 10. The CDR3 has 17 amino acids. The CDR3 sequence is CASSYLYRGTLSYEQYF. The CDR3 bases are TGTGCCAGCAGTTACCTCTACAGGGGGACGTTGTCCTACGAGCAGTACTTC.

The V call is TRBV7-8, the J call TRBJ1-4; D remains ambiguous. Germline V gene sequence: CDR1 SGHVS, CDR2 FQNEAQ. Trimming took off 5 bases at V and 0 bases at J, with 13 bases between the two ends. This CDR3 has 16 residues. The CDR3 spells CASSLRTGATNEKLFF. CDR3 DNA sequence: TGTGCCAGCAGCCTCCGGACGGGAGCAACTAATGAAAAACTGTTTTTT.

The rearrangement links TRBV21-1 to TRBJ1-5; the table gives TRBD1 as D, unverified against the DNA. TRBV21-1 is a pseudogene. The CDR3 spans 20 residues. The chain's CDR3 is CASSITGGPEGRPKNQPQHF. CDR3 nucleotide sequence: TGTGCCAGCAGCATCACAGGGGGCCCAGAGGGGCGTCCAAAGAATCAGCCCCAGCATTTT.

The chain is built from TRBV11-2 and TRBJ1-1; no clear D gene. V was clipped by 1 base and J by 8 bases, with 11 bases between them. Germline-derived CDR1 and CDR2 are SGHAT and FQNNGV. The CDR3 is 13 amino acids. CDR3 amino acids: CASSLVHQAEAFF. The CDR3, as DNA: TGTGCCAGCAGCTTAGTCCACCAGGCCGAAGCTTTCTTT.

The CDR3 loop is CASTADRGPSEAFF. The CDR3 DNA reads as TGTGCCAGCACCGCAGACAGGGGCCCCTCTGAAGCTTTCTTT. V is TRBV7-9 and J is TRBJ1-1; 8 nucleotides align to TRBD1. V trimming: 7 bases; J trimming: 6 bases; junction bases outside the gene matches: 10. The CDR3 totals 14 residues. The germline gives CDR1 SEHNR, CDR2 FQNEAQ (reference sequence). Filled out from reference TRBV7-9 and TRBJ1-1, the complete variable domain reads DTGVSQNPRHKITKRGQNVTFRCDPISEHNRLYWYRQTLGQGPEFLTYFQNEAQLEKSRLLSDRFSAERPKGSFSTLEIQRTEQGDSAMYLCASTADRGPSEAFFGQGTRLTVV.

This clone was observed a few times. V usage is TRBV9 and J usage is TRBJ2-3; TRBD2 might be the D (6 bases). Trimming removed 4 bases from V and 0 bases from J, with 12 bases in between. This CDR3 has 15 residues. Germline V gene data show CDR1 as SGDLS and CDR2 as YYNGEE. CDR3 protein: CASSLAGRSTDTQYF. The CDR3 DNA follows: TGTGCCAGCAGCCTGGCGGGACGTAGCACAGATACGCAGTATTTT.

The chain uses TRBV7-2 and TRBJ2-5, with D perhaps TRBD2 (6 bases). Germline-derived CDR1 and CDR2 are SGHTA and FQGNSA. The CDR3 is 15 residues long. Between the trimmed V and J ends, which lost 2 bases and 1 base, there was a span of 11 bases. CDR3 DNA: TGTGCCAGCAGCTTATGGGCGGGGAGCCAAGAGACCCAGTACTTC. The encoded protein is CASSLWAGSQETQYF.

The CDR3 is CASTNRAYEQYF. CDR3 sequence (DNA): TGTGCCAGCACTAACAGGGCCTACGAGCAGTACTTC. This rearrangement joins TRBV25-1 to TRBJ2-7; possibly TRBD1 for D (6 bases). Germline CDR1 is MGHDK and CDR2 is SYGVNS. The CDR3 runs 12 residues. Between the trimmed V and J ends, which lost 7 bases and 2 bases, there was a span of 9 bases.

The chain carries TRBV6-2 or TRBV6-3 and TRBJ2-1; 12 bases agree with TRBD2. The ends lost 6 bases at V and 7 bases at J; junction bases unmatched: 16. This CDR3 region has 18 residues. Germline CDR1 MNHEY, CDR2 SVGEGT. CDR3 protein: CASSRPGRASGRGNEQFF. The CDR3 DNA is TGTGCCAGCAGCCGGCCCGGGAGGGCTAGCGGGAGGGGTAATGAGCAGTTCTTC.

The chain combines TRBV21-1 with TRBJ2-6; TRBD2 reflects the table's D call only, with no check against the DNA. TRBV21-1 has pseudogene status. This CDR3 is built from 18 residues. The CDR3 DNA reads TGTGCCAGCAGCAGCGTGCCCCTCGGGGGCTCTGGGGCCAACGTCCTGACTTTC. It specifies CASSSVPLGGSGANVLTF.